Each of the 27 T cell receptor beta chains below was sequenced from the same sample in a study of molecular identifiers for immune sequencing clone quantification. TCRdb re-analysed the PCR reads in MiXCR, keeping a single row per CDR3 protein. The data show 600,000 to 650,000 distinct CDR3 sequences, with around 20% seen just once and 0.85% held by the top ten. The source material was naive CD8+ T cells from blood, with Jurkat cell RNA spiked in. Subset defined: FACS-sorted CD8+CD4-CCR7+CD45RA+ naive T cells. These receptors were obtained from a human donor in good health. Some libraries in this study had Jurkat cell RNA spiked in.

This clonotype was observed at least ten times. The rearrangement joins TRBV29-1 to TRBJ1-1, with 7 bases that match TRBD1. The trim removed 4 bases at V and 0 bases at J, leaving 20 bases unmatched. CDR1 SQVTM and CDR2 ANQGSEA come from the germline V gene. CDR3 length: 19 residues. The chain's CDR3 is CSVGPGGTEPVLLNTEAFF. The CDR3 nucleotides are TGCAGCGTTGGCCCAGGTGGGACAGAGCCCGTTCTCTTGAACACTGAAGCTTTCTTT.

Comments on this clonotype: A much larger clone lies one base from this, so it may be a read error. The CDR3 nucleotides are TGTGCCAGCAGCCCGACAGCAACGAACACTGAAGCTCTCTTT. This translates into CASSPTATNTEALF. This chain links TRBV11-2 with TRBJ1-1, with D tentatively TRBD1 (5 bases). This CDR3 has 14 residues. Germline CDR1 reads SGHAT; CDR2 reads FQNNGV.

This clonotype was counted between two and nine times. The CDR3 DNA reads as TGTGCCAGCAGCCCATCGACAGGGCCATCACCCCTCCACTTT. This gives the protein CASSPSTGPSPLHF. The chain employs TRBV7-8 and TRBJ1-6; 7 bases align to TRBD1. The CDR3 runs 14 residues. Germline CDR1 reads SGHVS; CDR2 reads FQNEAQ. V lost 5 bases to trimming and J lost 10 bases; unmatched junction nucleotides: 8.

This clonotype came up many times. The gene calls are TRBV12-3 or TRBV12-4 and TRBJ2-2, with D unresolved. The CDR3 is 12 residues long. V was clipped by 5 bases and J by 4 bases, with 5 bases between them. CDR3 amino acids: CASSPTTGELFF. The CDR3 nucleotides are TGTGCCAGCAGTCCGACCACCGGGGAGCTGTTTTTT.

As regards this clonotype: A much more abundant neighbour one base away suggests this may be a read error. This chain uses TRBV7-7 with TRBJ2-2; D call uncertain. CDR1 is SSHAT, CDR2 FNYEAQ, per germline (reference sequence). The CDR3 is 14 residues long. CDR3 region: CASRPEHDTGELFF. The CDR3 nucleotides are TGTGCTAGCAGGCCGGAACACGACACCGGGGAGCTGTTTTTT.

A few counts support this clonotype. V gene TRBV20-1 combines with J gene TRBJ2-1, with D perhaps assigned TRBD1 or TRBD2 (6 bases each). Trimming pared 1 base from V and 0 bases from J, leaving 16 bases between. Germline CDR1 is DFQATT and CDR2 is SNEGSKA (reference sequence). The CDR3 contains 17 residues. The CDR3 region has the DNA TGCAGTGCTAGAGTAATGTGGGGGCGGGGCTCCTACAATGAGCAGTTCTTC. Translation: CSARVMWGRGSYNEQFF.

This clonotype showed up many times. This chain links TRBV6-5 with TRBJ2-7; D perhaps matches TRBD1 (5 bases). CDR1 MNHEY and CDR2 SVGAGI come from the germline V gene. V dropped 8 bases and J dropped 5 bases, with 19 bases sitting between them. The CDR3 totals 14 residues. CDR3 in DNA: TGTGCCAGCCCCTGGGGCAGTCTGGTTCACGAGCAGTACTTC. It encodes CASPWGSLVHEQYF.

This clonotype was counted between two and nine times. The chain recombines TRBV6-2 or TRBV6-3 with TRBJ2-1, with 13 bases aligning to TRBD2. Germline trimming cut 0 bases from V and 5 bases from J; bases unmatched to any gene: 13. The CDR3 totals 20 residues. Germline CDR1 reads MNHEY; CDR2 reads SVGEGT. The CDR3 here is CASSYSRTSGSQPDNNEQFF. For the CDR3, the DNA is TGTGCCAGCAGTTACTCACGGACTAGCGGGAGTCAGCCCGACAACAATGAGCAGTTCTTC.

This clonotype was recorded many times. This chain connects TRBV5-8 to TRBJ2-7, with D unclear. With 5 bases removed from V and 6 bases from J, the gap between germline ends came to 3 bases. The CDR3 is made up of 9 amino acids. Germline-derived CDR1 and CDR2 are SGHTS and YDEGEE. The CDR3 reads CASRPEQYF. CDR3 sequence (DNA): TGTGCCAGCAGACCCGAGCAGTACTTC.

The chain uses TRBV2 and TRBJ2-5; 8 bases agree with TRBD2. The CDR3 length is 14 residues. Trimming took 10 bases from V and 5 from J; bases not matched to a gene: 12. From germline, CDR1 is SNHLY and CDR2 FYNNEI. The CDR3 sequence is CATRGLARWETQYF. The CDR3 DNA follows: TGTGCCACGAGAGGACTAGCCCGGTGGGAGACCCAGTACTTC.

This clonotype appeared many times. This chain joins TRBV5-1 and TRBJ2-3, with 11 bases aligning to TRBD1. Germline V CDR1 and CDR2: SGHRS, YFSETQ. The V and J ends lost 7 bases and 4 bases, in that order; junction bases with no gene match: 5. This CDR3 is 14 amino acids long. CDR3 protein: CASGGQGAPDTQYF. The DNA for the CDR3 is TGCGCCAGCGGCGGACAGGGGGCCCCAGATACGCAGTATTTT. Together with reference TRBV5-1 and TRBJ2-3, the CDR3 gives the full variable domain: KAGVTQTPRYLIKTRGQQVTLSCSPISGHRSVSWYQQTPGQGLQFLFEYFSETQRNKGNFPGRFSGRQFSNSRSEMNVSTLELGDSALYLCASGGQGAPDTQYFGPGTRLTVL.

The CDR3 nucleotides are TGCAGCGTTGAGGACAGGGCCTACAATGAGCAGTTCTTC. Translation gives CSVEDRAYNEQFF. The gene calls are TRBV29-1 and TRBJ2-1; 8 nucleotides agree with TRBD1. In germline, CDR1 is SQVTM, CDR2 ANQGSEA. There are 13 residues in the CDR3. With 3 bases clipped from V and 2 bases from J, the junction kept 0 bases outside the gene matches.

At least ten counts were recorded for this clonotype. The V and J genes are TRBV5-1 and TRBJ1-5, with 7 bases identical to TRBD1. V gave up 3 bases and J gave up 2 bases; unmatched junction bases: 5. CDR1 SGHRS and CDR2 YFSETQ come from the germline V gene. This CDR3 is 15 amino acids long. In nucleotides, the CDR3 is TGCGCCAGCAGCTCCTGGACAGGAGGCAATCAGCCCCAGCATTTT. This gives the protein CASSSWTGGNQPQHF.

This clonotype appeared many times. This rearrangement joins TRBV6-6 to TRBJ2-3, with 9 bases lining up with TRBD2. The CDR3 is made up of 16 amino acids. V lost 6 bases to trimming and J lost 4 bases; unmatched junction nucleotides: 11. Germline assignment: CDR1 MNHNY and CDR2 SVGAGI (reference sequence). The CDR3 loop reads CASSSGGGGRADTQYF. In DNA form, the CDR3 reads TGTGCCAGCAGCTCCGGTGGTGGCGGGAGGGCAGATACGCAGTATTTT.

This clonotype was detected only a few times. The chain joins TRBV5-8 to TRBJ1-5, with 9 bases identical to TRBD1. The V segment lost 0 bases and the J segment 3 bases; nucleotides outside the gene matches: 1. CDR3 size: 15 residues. Germline-derived CDR1 and CDR2 are SGHTS and YDEGEE. CDR3 DNA: TGTGCCAGCAGCTTGGGACAGGGGGACAATCAGCCCCAGCATTTT. It translates to CASSLGQGDNQPQHF. The full variable domain, rest sourced from reference TRBV5-8 and TRBJ1-5, is EAGVTQSPTHLIKTRGQQATLRCSPISGHTSVYWYQQALGLGLQFLLWYDEGEERNRGNFPPRFSGRQFPNYSSELNVNALELEDSALYLCASSLGQGDNQPQHFGDGTRLSIL.

This clonotype was observed a handful of times. This chain links TRBV7-8 with TRBJ2-2, with D perhaps matching TRBD2 (7 bases). The CDR3 is 14 amino acids. The germline CDR1 and CDR2 sequences are SGHVS and FQNEAQ. Trimming removed 6 bases at V and 4 bases at J, with 12 bases between. CDR3 in DNA: TGTGCCAGCAGGAGCGGGACAAGCACCGGGGAGCTGTTTTTT. This translates into CASRSGTSTGELFF. Complete variable domain (other parts from reference TRBV7-8 and TRBJ2-2): GAGVSQSPRYKVAKRGQDVALRCDPISGHVSLFWYQQALGQGPEFLTYFQNEAQLDKSGLPSDRFFAERPEGSVSTLKIQRTQQEDSAVYLCASRSGTSTGELFFGEGSRLTVL.

This clonotype was counted many times. The chain joins TRBV20-1 to TRBJ2-3; TRBD2 matches 10 bases. V dropped 3 bases and J dropped 3; count of bases not matched to a gene: 6. CDR1 is DFQATT and CDR2 is SNEGSKA in the germline V gene (reference sequence). The CDR3 is 15 amino acids. The DNA for the CDR3 is TGCAGTGCTAGTAGCGGGACTAGCGTAACAGATACGCAGTATTTT. This sequence encodes CSASSGTSVTDTQYF.

This clonotype has a count of ten or more. The chain combines TRBV4-3 with TRBJ2-3, with 8 bases fitting TRBD2. V shed 1 base, J shed 0 bases, and the junction held 6 bases outside the gene matches. The CDR3 length is 17 residues. Germline loops: CDR1 LGHNA, CDR2 YSLEER. The CDR3 loop is CASSQVELAASTDTQYF. Written as DNA, the CDR3 is TGCGCCAGCAGCCAAGTTGAACTAGCGGCTAGCACAGATACGCAGTATTTT.

The chain employs TRBV19 and TRBJ2-7, with TRBD2 matching 8 bases. After removal of 1 base from V and 2 bases from J, the junction contained 4 bases not matched to a gene. The CDR3 is made up of 15 amino acids. Germline assignment: CDR1 LNHDA and CDR2 SQIVND (reference sequence). The CDR3 sequence: CASSIGQRGTYEQYF. The CDR3 DNA reads TGTGCCAGTAGTATAGGTCAGCGGGGGACCTACGAGCAGTACTTC.

This clonotype was seen ten or more times. The chain carries TRBV28 and TRBJ2-7, with 9 bases aligning to TRBD2. Unmatched junction bases numbered 7, after V lost 4 bases and J lost 3 bases. From germline, CDR1 is MDHEN and CDR2 SYDVKM. The CDR3 is 15 amino acids. The DNA of the CDR3 is TGTGCCAGCAGTTCCCCCCGGACTAGCGACTACGAGCAGTACTTC. This encodes CASSSPRTSDYEQYF.

Turning to this clonotype: The conserved final phenylalanine or tryptophan is absent from the CDR3, which likely points to a read error. This chain links TRBV20-1 with TRBJ2-7; no firm D call. The CDR3 covers 16 residues. Germline V CDR1 and CDR2: DFQATT, SNEGSKA (reference sequence). The DNA for the CDR3 is TGCAGTGCAAGAGATGTAAGGGCTCACCACCCCTACGAGCAGTACCTC. This sequence encodes CSARDVRAHHPYEQYL.

A word on this clonotype: A clone one base away is much larger, so this may be a read error. The CDR3 DNA is TGCGCCAACCAAAGGGTTGGGCAAGAGACCCAGTACTTC. Residues: CANQRVGQETQYF. The V and J genes are TRBV4-1 and TRBJ2-5; D is uncertain. V shed 10 bases and J shed 2 bases, with 14 bases lying between them. This CDR3 has 13 amino acids. Germline V gene data show CDR1 as MGHRA and CDR2 as YSYEKL.

This clonotype was seen at least ten times. The rearrangement links TRBV4-3 to TRBJ2-3; the match to TRBD2 covers 12 bases. The CDR3 is 17 amino acids. Germline trimming cut 2 bases from V and 2 bases from J; bases unmatched to any gene: 5. Germline assignment: CDR1 LGHNA and CDR2 YSLEER. In nucleotides, the CDR3 is TGCGCCAGCAGCCAAAGGTGGACTAGCGGGGACACAGATACGCAGTATTTT. This codes for CASSQRWTSGDTDTQYF.

This clonotype was seen many times. The gene calls are TRBV5-6 and TRBJ2-3; D might be TRBD2 (5 bases). Germline CDR1 SGHDT, CDR2 YYEEEE. The CDR3 sequence is 16 residues long. Trimming pared 1 base from V and 0 bases from J, leaving 12 bases between. The CDR3 loop reads CASSLPDWKSTDTQYF. Here the CDR3 DNA reads TGTGCCAGCAGCTTGCCGGACTGGAAAAGCACAGATACGCAGTATTTT.

This clonotype was recorded a few times. The chain has TRBV12-3 or TRBV12-4 and TRBJ1-2; the D is unclear. The CDR3 is 16 residues long. Trimming removed 1 base from V and 4 bases from J, with 16 bases in between. Here the CDR3 DNA reads TGTGCCAGCAGTTTAGAAGGGCTGGGGTGGGTCTATGGCTACACCTTC. Translation: CASSLEGLGWVYGYTF.

This clonotype was seen many times. The chain joins TRBV5-6 to TRBJ1-3; D gene ambiguous. This CDR3 comprises 14 residues. Germline assignment: CDR1 SGHDT and CDR2 YYEEEE. Trimming left V 4 bases short and J 8 bases short, with 16 bases between. CDR3 protein: CASSPGLGGYTIYF. The CDR3 bases are TGTGCCAGCAGCCCGGGCCTCGGAGGGTACACCATATATTTT.

Details on this clonotype: Because the CDR3 is missing its conserved closing phenylalanine or tryptophan, this is likely a read error. This rearrangement joins TRBV7-2 to TRBJ2-7; D ambiguous. Germline CDR1 SGHTA, CDR2 FQGNSA. This CDR3 has 12 amino acids. The CDR3 bases are TGTGCCTGCAGCTCGGCACCCTACGAGCAGTACTAC. Protein sequence: CACSSAPYEQYY.